These 18 T cell receptor beta chains originate from one sample sequenced in a study of blood T cell repertoires in COVID-19. Assay: immunoSEQ multiplex PCR; the TCRdb copy retains only in-frame clones and omits some. Of about 190,000 clones listed, less than 85% are singletons. Sequences were obtained from PBMCs or T cells enriched from blood (not recorded which). The receptor set was obtained from a woman aged 25 to 39 who had recovered from COVID-19.

The chain carries TRBV11-3 and TRBJ2-1; 8 bases align to TRBD2. V shed 5 bases and J 5 bases; nucleotides not matched to a gene: 14. Looked up from germline, CDR1 is SGHNT and CDR2 is YENEEA. This CDR3 contains 17 residues. CDR3 nucleotides: TGTGCCAGCAGCCCGCAGGGACCAGCGGGGGTCAACAATGAGCAGTTCTTC. Translated, it gives CASSPQGPAGVNNEQFF.

The rearrangement joins TRBV18 to TRBJ2-5, with D tentatively TRBD2 (6 bases). The CDR3 totals 16 residues. V lost 3 bases, J lost 5 bases, and 19 bases lay in between. The germline V gene encodes CDR1 KGHSH and CDR2 LQKENI. Here the CDR3 reads CASSPNVLRGQETQYF. The CDR3 nucleotides are TGTGCCAGCTCACCGAATGTATTGCGGGGCCAGGAGACCCAGTACTTC.

The chain combines TRBV18 with TRBJ2-5; perhaps TRBD1 as D (5 bases). This CDR3 spans 16 amino acids. V dropped 3 bases and J dropped 0 bases, with 14 bases sitting between them. Germline CDR1 and CDR2: KGHSH and LQKENI. CDR3 sequence (DNA): TGTGCCAGCTCACCCCTAAACAGGCCGTACCAAGAGACCCAGTACTTC. This gives the protein CASSPLNRPYQETQYF.

This chain links TRBV6-2 or TRBV6-3 with TRBJ2-7, with D possibly matching TRBD1 (6 bases). V lost 4 bases to trimming and J lost 4 bases, with 11 bases between them. CDR1 is MNHEY, CDR2 SVGEGT, per germline. There are 13 residues in the CDR3. CDR3 sequence reads: CASSSPDSYEQYV. CDR3 nucleotides: TGTGCCAGCAGTTCCCCGGACAGTTACGAGCAGTACGTC.

The rearrangement links TRBV20-1 to TRBJ1-5; D possibly corresponds to TRBD1 (6 bases). Trimming cost V 3 bases and J 6 bases, with 15 bases left between them. This CDR3 has 14 amino acids. Germline lookup yields CDR1 DFQATT and CDR2 SNEGSKA (reference sequence). This chain's CDR3 is CSASGPGVSQPQHF. The DNA of the CDR3 is TGCAGTGCTAGTGGGCCAGGGGTGAGTCAGCCCCAGCATTTT.

The chain combines TRBV5-1 with TRBJ2-3, with TRBD2 matching over 12 bases. The length of the CDR3 is 17 residues. The germline gives CDR1 SGHRS, CDR2 YFSETQ. Trimming took 4 bases from V and 2 from J; bases not matched to a gene: 8. This chain's CDR3 is CASSKRLAGVTTDTQYF. CDR3 DNA sequence: TGCGCCAGCAGCAAGAGACTAGCGGGAGTCACCACAGATACGCAGTATTTT.

The V and J genes are TRBV7-2 and TRBJ2-1; D perhaps matches TRBD2 (6 bases). The V end was cut by 1 base, the J end by 7 bases, with 14 bases between. This CDR3 contains 15 residues. The V gene's germline CDR1 is SGHTA and CDR2 FQGNSA. The CDR3 sequence: CASSLVGLGRNEQFF. As DNA, the CDR3 is TGTGCCAGCAGCTTAGTGGGCCTTGGGAGGAATGAGCAGTTCTTC.

This chain uses TRBV7-9 with TRBJ2-5, with a tentative D call TRBD2 (5 bases). Germline V gene sequence: CDR1 SEHNR, CDR2 FQNEAQ (reference sequence). V was pared by 5 bases and J by 5 bases, with 18 bases between. This CDR3 region has 15 residues. CDR3 in DNA: TGTGCCAGCAGCCTCGGTCGGCCCCCGGGGGAGACCCAGTACTTC. Protein: CASSLGRPPGETQYF. The entire variable domain, with the rest obtained from reference TRBV7-9 and TRBJ2-5, is as follows: DTGVSQNPRHKITKRGQNVTFRCDPISEHNRLYWYRQTLGQGPEFLTYFQNEAQLEKSRLLSDRFSAERPKGSFSTLEIQRTEQGDSAMYLCASSLGRPPGETQYFGPGTRLLVL.

This clone was picked up one time. This rearrangement joins TRBV27 to TRBJ1-3; a possible D gene is TRBD1 (6 bases). Germline loops: CDR1 MNHEY, CDR2 SMNVEV (reference sequence). CDR3 length equals 15 residues. V was shortened by 2 bases and J by 0 bases, with 8 bases between the two germline ends. The CDR3 region has the DNA TGTGCCAGCAGTTTAGGACAGAGCTCTGGAAACACCATATATTTT. This sequence encodes CASSLGQSSGNTIYF.

The CDR3 DNA sequence: TGTGCCACCAGTGATCCCGGACTAAGCTCCTACAATGAGCAGTTCTTC. Its protein is CATSDPGLSSYNEQFF. The chain has TRBV24-1 and TRBJ2-1, with a possible D match to TRBD2 (6 bases). Germline V CDR1 and CDR2: KGHDR, SFDVKD. Trimming stripped 3 bases from V and 0 bases from J, with 11 bases between. The CDR3 contains 16 residues.

V gene TRBV30 combines with J gene TRBJ1-5, with a possible D match to TRBD1 (6 bases). This CDR3 is 13 amino acids long. With 4 bases removed from V and 5 bases from J, the gap between germline ends came to 12 bases. CDR1 is GTSNPN and CDR2 is SVGIG in the germline V gene (reference sequence). Here the CDR3 DNA reads TGTGCCTGGAACCGGGACAAAGATCAGCCCCAGCATTTT. It encodes CAWNRDKDQPQHF.

The chain is built from TRBV12-3 or TRBV12-4 and TRBJ2-5, with 7 bases identical to TRBD2. This CDR3 has 13 residues. J was trimmed by 4 bases and V by 6 bases; bases with no gene match: 5. CDR3 DNA sequence: TGTGCCAGCAGCAGACTAGCACGAGAGACCCAGTACTTC. Translated: CASSRLARETQYF.

Worth noting for this clone: The junction differs from germline at one of its ends, possibly a read error. The chain joins TRBV7-7 to TRBJ2-1; D may be TRBD2 (6 bases). In germline, CDR1 is SSHAT, CDR2 FNYEAQ (reference sequence). There are 16 residues in the CDR3. This CDR3 is CASSLFSAGPDNEQFF. The DNA of the CDR3 is TGTGCTAGCAGCTTATTCTCGGCGGGGCCGGACAATGAGCAGTTCTTC.

The gene calls are TRBV12-2 and TRBJ1-3; the table gives TRBD1 as D, unverified against the DNA. TRBV12-2 is described as a pseudogene. The CDR3 has 14 amino acids. In DNA, the CDR3 is TGTGCAAGTCGCTTAGCCCCCCAGGGAAACACCATATATTTT. This gives the protein CASRLAPQGNTIYF.

The chain employs TRBV5-6 and TRBJ1-2; 7 nucleotides match TRBD1. This CDR3 spans 14 amino acids. Germline values: CDR1 SGHDT, CDR2 YYEEEE. The J segment lost 8 bases and the V segment lost 2 bases, leaving 9 bases of the junction unmatched. DNA of the CDR3: TGTGCCAGCAGCTTCCGACAGGGAGTGGAGGGCTACACCTTC. As protein: CASSFRQGVEGYTF.

This chain uses TRBV10-3 with TRBJ2-7, with D tentatively TRBD2 (7 bases). Trimming took off 6 bases at V and 4 bases at J, with 16 bases between the two ends. This CDR3 is 14 amino acids long. Germline V gene lookup returns CDR1 ENHRY and CDR2 SYGVKD. The DNA of the CDR3 is TGTGCCATCAGGGCGGAGGGGGAGGGATACGAGCAGTACGTC. It encodes CAIRAEGEGYEQYV.

This chain uses TRBV29-1 with TRBJ2-7; possible D gene TRBD1, 6 bases. Looked up from germline, CDR1 is SQVTM and CDR2 is ANQGSEA. V was cut by 7 bases and J by 4 bases, with 20 bases left in between. This CDR3 spans 14 amino acids. The DNA for the CDR3 is TGCAGCGCAGAGACAGGAAGAGGTCGTTACGAGCAGTACTTC. It is translated as CSAETGRGRYEQYF.

The DNA of the CDR3 is TGCAGCGTGGCGACTAGCGGGTTACCCTACGAGCAGTACTTC. Translation gives CSVATSGLPYEQYF. This chain uses TRBV29-1 with TRBJ2-7, with 10 positions matching TRBD2. This CDR3 has 14 residues. Germline V gene lookup returns CDR1 SQVTM and CDR2 ANQGSEA. V lost 6 bases, J lost 2 bases, and 7 bases stayed unmatched.